This TCR beta chain was captured in a study of T-cell memory formation after mild COVID-19. Study conclusions and caveats: SARS-CoV-2 specificity was not confirmed for second-wave clones peaking on day 37. Memory sampled before infection contained some responding clones, suggesting cross-reactive memory joined.

This clonotype was seen many times. Antigen unknown. MiXCR, run by TCRdb on the 5' RACE reads, gives a single entry per CDR3 protein. The repertoire holds tens of thousands of distinct CDR3 sequences, with 9% to 9.5% as singletons. Sequenced: PBMCs or a T cell subset sorted from them (not recorded which). The sequence was collected from a man aged 18 to 29 who had mild COVID-19 (a few samples of this study predate the infection). Cell type and time point are not known.

The CDR3 nucleotides read TGCGCCAGCAGCCAAGTAAATAATTCACCCCTCCACTTT. Translation: CASSQVNNSPLHF. The rearrangement links TRBV4-3 to TRBJ1-6; D is unclear. CDR1 LGHNA and CDR2 YSLEER come from the germline V gene. The CDR3 covers 13 residues. The V gene lost 1 base and the J gene lost 5 bases, with 3 bases spanning the gap.